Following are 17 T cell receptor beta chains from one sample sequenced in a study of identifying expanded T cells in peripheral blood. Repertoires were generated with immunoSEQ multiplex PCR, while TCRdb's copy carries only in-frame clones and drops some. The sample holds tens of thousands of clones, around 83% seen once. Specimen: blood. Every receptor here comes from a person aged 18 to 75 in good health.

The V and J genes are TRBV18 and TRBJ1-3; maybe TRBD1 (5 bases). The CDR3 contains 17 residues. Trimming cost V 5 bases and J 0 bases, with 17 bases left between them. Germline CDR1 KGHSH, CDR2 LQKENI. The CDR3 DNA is TGTGCCAGCTCATCCCCGGGACTAGATTACTCTGGAAACACCATATATTTT. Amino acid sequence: CASSSPGLDYSGNTIYF. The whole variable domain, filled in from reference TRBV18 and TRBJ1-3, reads NAGVMQNPRHLVRRRGQEARLRCSPMKGHSHVYWYRQLPEEGLKFMVYLQKENIIDESGMPKERFSAEFPKEGPSILRIQQVVRGDSAAYFCASSSPGLDYSGNTIYFGEGSWLTVV.

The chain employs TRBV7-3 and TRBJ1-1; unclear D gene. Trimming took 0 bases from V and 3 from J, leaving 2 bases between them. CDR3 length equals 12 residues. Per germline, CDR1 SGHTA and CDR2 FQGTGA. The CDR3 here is CASSLTYTEAFF. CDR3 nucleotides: TGTGCCAGCAGCTTAACCTACACTGAAGCTTTCTTT.

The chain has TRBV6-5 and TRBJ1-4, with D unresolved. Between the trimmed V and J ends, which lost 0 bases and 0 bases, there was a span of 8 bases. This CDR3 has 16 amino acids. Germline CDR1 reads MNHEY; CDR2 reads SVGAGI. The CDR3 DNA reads TGTGCCAGCAGTTACTCGGCAGATGCAACTAATGAAAAACTGTTTTTT. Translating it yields CASSYSADATNEKLFF.

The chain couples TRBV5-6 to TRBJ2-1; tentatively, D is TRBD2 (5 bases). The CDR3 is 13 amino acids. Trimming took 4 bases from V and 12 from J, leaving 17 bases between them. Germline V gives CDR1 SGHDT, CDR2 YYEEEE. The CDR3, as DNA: TGTGCCAGCAGCCACGAGCCACCCGAGGGGCAGTTCTTC. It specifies CASSHEPPEGQFF.

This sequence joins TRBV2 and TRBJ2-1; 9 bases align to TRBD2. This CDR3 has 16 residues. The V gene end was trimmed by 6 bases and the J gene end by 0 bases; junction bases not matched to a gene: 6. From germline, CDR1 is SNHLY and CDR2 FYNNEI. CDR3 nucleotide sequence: TGTGCCAGCAGGGTCCGCGGGGGGGTCTCCTACAATGAGCAGTTCTTC. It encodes CASRVRGGVSYNEQFF.

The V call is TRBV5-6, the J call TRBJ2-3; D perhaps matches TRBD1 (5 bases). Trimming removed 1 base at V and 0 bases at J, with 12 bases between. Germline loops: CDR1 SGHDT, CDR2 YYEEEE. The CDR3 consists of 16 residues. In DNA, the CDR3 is TGTGCCAGCAGCTTGATGACAGATCTAAGCACAGATACGCAGTATTTT. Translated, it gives CASSLMTDLSTDTQYF.

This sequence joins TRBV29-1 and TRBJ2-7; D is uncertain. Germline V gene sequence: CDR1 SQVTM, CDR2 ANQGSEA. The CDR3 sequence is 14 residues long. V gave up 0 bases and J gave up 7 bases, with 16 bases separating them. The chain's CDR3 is CSVEDWAGEREQYF. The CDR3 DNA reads TGCAGCGTTGAAGATTGGGCCGGCGAGAGGGAGCAGTACTTC.

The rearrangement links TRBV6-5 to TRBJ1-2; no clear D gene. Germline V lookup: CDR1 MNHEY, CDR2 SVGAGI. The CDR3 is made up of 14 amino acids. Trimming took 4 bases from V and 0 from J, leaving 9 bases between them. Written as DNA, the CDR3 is TGTGCCAGCAGTTTAGAGGGAGCTAACTATGGCTACACCTTC. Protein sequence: CASSLEGANYGYTF.

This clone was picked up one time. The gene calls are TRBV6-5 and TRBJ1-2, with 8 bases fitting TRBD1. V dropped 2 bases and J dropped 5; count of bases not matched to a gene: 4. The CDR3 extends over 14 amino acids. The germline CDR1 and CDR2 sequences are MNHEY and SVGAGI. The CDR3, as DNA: TGTGCCAGCAGTTACGACAGGGGCTTATATGGCTACACCTTC. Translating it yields CASSYDRGLYGYTF.

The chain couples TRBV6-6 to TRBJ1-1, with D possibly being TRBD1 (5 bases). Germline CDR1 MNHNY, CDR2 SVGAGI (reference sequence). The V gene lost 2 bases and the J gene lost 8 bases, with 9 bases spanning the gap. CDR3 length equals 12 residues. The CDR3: CASSYTWTEAFF. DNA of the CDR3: TGTGCCAGCAGTTACACATGGACAGAAGCTTTCTTT.

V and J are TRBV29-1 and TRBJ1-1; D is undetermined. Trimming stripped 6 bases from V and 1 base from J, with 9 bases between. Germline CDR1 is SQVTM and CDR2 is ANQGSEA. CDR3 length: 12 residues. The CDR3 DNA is TGCAGCGTATGGGCCTCGAACACTGAAGCTTTCTTT. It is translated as CSVWASNTEAFF.

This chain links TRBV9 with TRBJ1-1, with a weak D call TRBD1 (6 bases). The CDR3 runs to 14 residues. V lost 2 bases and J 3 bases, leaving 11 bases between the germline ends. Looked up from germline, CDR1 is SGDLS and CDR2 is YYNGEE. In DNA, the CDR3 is TGTGCCAGCAGCGTCAACTCAGGGGACACTGAAGCTTTCTTT. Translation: CASSVNSGDTEAFF.

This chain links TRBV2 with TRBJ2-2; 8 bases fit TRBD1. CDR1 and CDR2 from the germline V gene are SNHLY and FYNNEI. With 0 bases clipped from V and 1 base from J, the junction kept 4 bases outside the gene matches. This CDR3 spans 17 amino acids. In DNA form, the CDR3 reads TGTGCCAGCAGTGAAGCCCCTGGACAGGGGAACACCGGGGAGCTGTTTTTT. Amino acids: CASSEAPGQGNTGELFF.

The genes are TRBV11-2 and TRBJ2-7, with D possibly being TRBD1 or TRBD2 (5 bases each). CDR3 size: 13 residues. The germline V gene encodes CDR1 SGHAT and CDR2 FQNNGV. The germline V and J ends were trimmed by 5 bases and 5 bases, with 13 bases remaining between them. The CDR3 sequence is CASSPEVGDEQYF. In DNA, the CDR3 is TGTGCCAGCAGCCCGGAAGTGGGGGACGAGCAGTACTTC.

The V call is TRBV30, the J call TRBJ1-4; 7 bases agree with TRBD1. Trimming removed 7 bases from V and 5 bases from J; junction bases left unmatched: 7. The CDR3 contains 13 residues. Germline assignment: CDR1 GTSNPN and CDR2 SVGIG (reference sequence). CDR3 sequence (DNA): TGTGCCTATGTAACAGGGGCGAATGAAAAACTGTTTTTT. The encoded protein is CAYVTGANEKLFF.

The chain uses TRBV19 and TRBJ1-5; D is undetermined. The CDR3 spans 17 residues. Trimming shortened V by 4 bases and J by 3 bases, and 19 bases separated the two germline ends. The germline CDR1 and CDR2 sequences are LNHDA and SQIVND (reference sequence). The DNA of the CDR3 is TGTGCCAGTAGTACCTCTTTAGGAGGGATAACCAATCAGCCCCAGCATTTT. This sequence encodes CASSTSLGGITNQPQHF. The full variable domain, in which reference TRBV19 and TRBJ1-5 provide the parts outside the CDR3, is DGGITQSPKYLFRKEGQNVTLSCEQNLNHDAMYWYRQDPGQGLRLIYYSQIVNDFQKGDIAEGYSVSREKKESFPLTVTSAQKNPTAFYLCASSTSLGGITNQPQHFGDGTRLSIL.

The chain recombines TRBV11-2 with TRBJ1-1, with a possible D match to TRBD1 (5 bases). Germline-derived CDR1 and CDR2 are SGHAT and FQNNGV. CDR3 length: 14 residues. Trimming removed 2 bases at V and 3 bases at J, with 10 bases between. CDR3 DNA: TGTGCCAGCAGCTTAAGCAGGGCCCACACTGAAGCTTTCTTT. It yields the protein CASSLSRAHTEAFF.